This T cell receptor (beta chain) comes out of a study of somatic mutations in cytotoxic T cells in rheumatoid arthritis. Study-level points and caveats: The slight TRBV07 underrepresentation in rheumatoid arthritis patients received no adjustment for multiple comparisons.

In the original workflow: Patient CD8+ clones above 1% seldom matched published virus-specific TCRB sequences. Sequenced by immunoSEQ multiplex PCR; TCRdb stores in-frame clones only, minus some. Clone size and the V and J calls come from that table; the DNA yielded D and trimming. The sample carries about 18,000 clones, about four fifths recorded once. Germline values: CDR1 LNHDA, CDR2 SQIVND (reference sequence). CDR3 length equals 14 residues. V was trimmed by 7 bases and J by 0 bases, leaving 12 bases between them. To note about this clone: The target antigen is unknown.

The sample was CD8+ T cells sorted from blood. The chain is built from TRBV19 and TRBJ1-1, with unresolved D. The source of this sequence is an adult with rheumatoid arthritis. CDR3 sequence (DNA): TGTGCCAGTATACCCCAAGCCATGAACACTGAAGCTTTCTTT. As protein: CASIPQAMNTEAFF.